This T cell receptor beta chain was sequenced during a study of T cell responses to AZD1222 COVID-19 vaccine. Comments on this clone: Antigen specificity is unknown.

Trimming took 1 base from V and 2 from J; bases not matched to a gene: 5. The germline V gene has CDR1 LNHDA and CDR2 SQIVND (reference sequence). There are 16 residues in the CDR3. Study-wide results and caveats: Baseline testing showed seropositivity in only six AZD1222 recipients.

Profiled with immunoSEQ multiplex PCR; TCRdb holds only in-frame clones, not every one. The sample records approximately 130,000 clones, roughly 90% being singletons. V and J are TRBV19 and TRBJ2-1; TRBD2 aligns across 7 bases. The material was peripheral blood, obtained on day 0 of AZD1222 vaccination. The sequence came from an adult in good health. CDR3 region: CASSIGDYRTYNEQFF. The DNA of the CDR3 is TGTGCCAGTAGTATAGGGGACTACCGGACCTACAATGAGCAGTTCTTC.